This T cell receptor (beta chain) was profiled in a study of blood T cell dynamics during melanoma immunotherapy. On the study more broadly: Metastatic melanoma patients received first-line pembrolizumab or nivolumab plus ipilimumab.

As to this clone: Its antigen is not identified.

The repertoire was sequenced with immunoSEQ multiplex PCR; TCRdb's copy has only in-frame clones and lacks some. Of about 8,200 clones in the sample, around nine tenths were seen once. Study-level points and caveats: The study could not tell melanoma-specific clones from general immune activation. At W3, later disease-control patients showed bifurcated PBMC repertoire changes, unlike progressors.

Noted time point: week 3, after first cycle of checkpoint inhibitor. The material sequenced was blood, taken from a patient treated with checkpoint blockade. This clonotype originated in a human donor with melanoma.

CDR3 residues: CAITGQGDGYTF. DNA for the CDR3: TGTGCCATCACTGGACAGGGGGACGGCTACACCTTC. The chain recombines TRBV10-3 with TRBJ1-2; 10 nucleotides align to TRBD1. The CDR3 has 12 amino acids. V shed 7 bases and J 8 bases; nucleotides not matched to a gene: 4. CDR1 is ENHRY and CDR2 is SYGVKD in the germline V gene.